The following is a T cell receptor (beta chain) sequence with its context. What it recognizes is unknown. Germline V gene lookup returns CDR1 LNHDA and CDR2 SQIVND (reference sequence). V shed 6 bases, J shed 4 bases, and the junction held 5 bases outside the gene matches. The CDR3 contains 14 residues. Arm-PCR of CDR3 regions and iRepertoire HTBI primers were used to build TCR beta libraries. TCRdb ran MiXCR on the multiplex PCR reads and lists one entry per CDR3 protein. The profile covers about 340,000 distinct CDR3 sequences, with 15% to 20% appearing a single time and about 29% taken by the ten largest. This sample is drawn from a study of regulatory T cells in long-lasting Graves disease. The study's findings and limits: Those with persistent Graves' had less TCR diversity than newly diagnosed patients. Repertoires from persistent disease leaned toward TRBV28, TRBJ1-2 and TRBJ2-5.

Time point given: persistent/refractory GD, antithyroid drugs over 5 years with positive TRAb. Making the TCR library involved RNA that had been extracted from PBMCs. V usage is TRBV19 and J usage is TRBJ1-2, with 10 positions matching TRBD1. Sequencing was performed on peripheral blood mononuclear cells (PBMCs), taken when the disease was refractory, from a patient treated with antithyroid drugs. The source of this sequence is a female donor with Graves disease. Here the CDR3 DNA reads TGTGCCAGTAGAGACGGACAGGGGGGCTATGGCTACACCTTC. Its translation: CASRDGQGGYGYTF.